This entry describes one TCR beta chain. The data are from a study of blood T cell repertoires in COVID-19. Study in general: Acute-phase and convalescent COVID-19 samples originated in the United States, Italy and Spain. T cells, B-cell-depleted T cells, or PBMCs supplied cDNA or gDNA.

Original processing methods: How many nucleated cells were present was estimated from reference gene primer amplification. TCRdb keeps only in-frame clones here, not all; method: immunoSEQ multiplex PCR. V, J and clone size are taken as reported in that table, and D and trimming were inferred from the DNA itself. The table has more than 150,000 clones, around 87% seen once. V dropped 1 base and J dropped 11 bases, with 14 bases sitting between them. The CDR3 consists of 14 residues. CDR1 LGHDT and CDR2 YNNKEL come from the germline V gene (reference sequence). Sequenced: peripheral blood. This receptor was obtained from a man aged 40-49 years with active or convalescent COVID-19. This chain uses TRBV3-1 (or the pseudogene TRBV3-2) with TRBJ1-4, with D possibly matching TRBD1 (5 bases). CDR3 sequence: CASSQAGPNRKLFF. CDR3 DNA sequence: TGTGCCAGCAGCCAAGCAGGGCCGAATAGGAAACTGTTTTTT.